This TCR beta chain was found in a study of T cell responses to AZD1222 COVID-19 vaccine. J lost 7 bases, V lost 3 bases, and 10 bases had no gene match. This CDR3 has 15 residues. CDR1 SNHLY and CDR2 FYNNEI come from the germline V gene. This clone occurred once. The target antigen is unknown. The study's findings and limits: Only after the peak T cell response were repertoires sampled. Dominant at 160-218 and 743-854, vaccine-associated CD4 TCRs also spanned spike. An increase in Spike-specific TCR breadth and depth was observed after two AZD1222 doses.

Only in-frame clones appear in the TCRdb table, and some are missing; sequencing was by immunoSEQ multiplex PCR. The sample shows 93,000 or so clones, around nine tenths of them seen only once. Specimen: peripheral blood, collected on day 0 of AZD1222 vaccination. The receptor comes from an adult in good health. The chain is built from TRBV2 and TRBJ1-1; TRBD1 agrees at 8 bases. For the CDR3, the DNA is TGTGCCAGCAGTGATTCGGGACAGGAAGGGGATGAAGCTTTCTTT. It codes for CASSDSGQEGDEAFF.